The clone carrying this T cell receptor (beta chain) has more than one count but fewer than ten. Its antigen is not identified. This record comes from a study of human T cells and chemical hapten exposure. Study findings and constraints: With patch test score, the counts of PT1 expanded TCRs showed a positive correlation.

The V and J ends lost 0 bases and 2 bases, in that order; junction bases with no gene match: 10. This CDR3 is 17 amino acids long. In germline, CDR1 is SGDLS, CDR2 YYNGEE. Sample time point: pre-sensitization, week 0. The treatment was: therapeutic diphenylcyclopropenone sensitization with weekly scalp DPC. Donors, patients with alopecia ranging from 18 to 70 years old and judged suitable for DPC, provided samples. It was unfractionated whole blood from which total RNA was extracted. Each cDNA molecule in the library carried unique molecular identifiers. TCRdb passed the RACE reads through MiXCR, listing each CDR3 protein once. Here the sample spans 35,000 to 45,000 distinct CDR3 sequences, around 12% being singletons.

Material: whole blood, obtained in connection with sensitization to the hapten diphenylcyclopropenone (DPC). The receptor's source is a woman aged 25-40 years with alopecia areata. Some clones in this sample may be carry-over from other donors' samples. The chain has TRBV9 and TRBJ2-7, with 8 bases lining up with TRBD2. The CDR3 nucleotides are TGTGCCAGCAGCGTAGTTTTTGGCGAGCGGGGGCCCTACGAGCAGTACTTC. Protein sequence: CASSVVFGERGPYEQYF.